This T cell receptor beta chain was observed in a study of blood T cell repertoires in COVID-19. Profiling relied on immunoSEQ multiplex PCR, and the TCRdb table lists in-frame clones only, not all of them. The data show about 260,000 clones, around four fifths seen once. Deletions cut 9 bases from V and 1 base from J, with 18 bases between. The germline V gene has CDR1 LNHDA and CDR2 SQIVND (reference sequence). The length of the CDR3 is 15 residues. The specimen sequenced was peripheral blood. The chain recombines TRBV19 with TRBJ1-1, with D possibly matching TRBD1 (5 bases). The TCR originated in an elderly woman with acute or convalescent COVID-19. The CDR3: CASRAGLIANTEAFF. The CDR3 nucleotides read TGTGCCAGCAGAGCAGGGCTTATCGCGAACACTGAAGCTTTCTTT. The full variable domain, completed using reference TRBV19 and TRBJ1-1, is DGGITQSPKYLFRKEGQNVTLSCEQNLNHDAMYWYRQDPGQGLRLIYYSQIVNDFQKGDIAEGYSVSREKKESFPLTVTSAQKNPTAFYLCASRAGLIANTEAFFGQGTRLTVV.